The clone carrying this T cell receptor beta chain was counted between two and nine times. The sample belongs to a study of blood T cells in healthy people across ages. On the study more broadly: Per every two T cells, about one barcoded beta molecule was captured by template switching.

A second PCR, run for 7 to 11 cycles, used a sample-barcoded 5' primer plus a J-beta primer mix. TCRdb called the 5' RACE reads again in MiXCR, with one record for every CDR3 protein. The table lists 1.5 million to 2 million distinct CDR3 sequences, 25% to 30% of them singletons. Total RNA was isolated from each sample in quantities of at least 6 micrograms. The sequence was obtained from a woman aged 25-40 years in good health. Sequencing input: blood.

CDR3 protein: CASSPARGNYGYTF. The CDR3 bases are TGTGCCAGCAGCCCAGCAAGGGGGAACTATGGCTACACCTTC. The V gene is TRBV3-1, the J gene TRBJ1-2; the D gene is possibly TRBD1 (6 bases). The CDR3 is made up of 14 amino acids. Germline CDR1 reads LGHDT; CDR2 reads YNNKEL (reference sequence). The V end lost 4 bases, the J end lost 2 bases, and 11 bases lay between the germline ends. Combining the CDR3 with reference TRBV3-1 and TRBJ1-2 gives the whole variable domain DTAVSQTPKYLVTQMGNDKSIKCEQNLGHDTMYWYKQDSKKFLKIMFSYNNKELIINETVPNRFSPKSPDKAHLNLHINSLELGDSAVYFCASSPARGNYGYTFGSGTRLTVV.